The 3 T cell receptor beta chains listed next were all sequenced from one sample in a study of T cell repertoires in cytomegalovirus infection (dated by TCRdb to about 2019). According to the study, the label for this sample's treatment or condition signals: in vitro stimulation with specific CMV peptide epitopes to enrich CMV-specific T cells. The sequencing machine was an Illumina HiSeq 1500. The public reads were quality trimmed at Q25 with fastp and then assembled into clones with MiXCR by TCRdb, keeping productive beta chains. Identical CDR3 proteins give one entry, which carries the most common genes and DNA. For this sample there are about 890,000 distinct CDR3 sequences; roughly 30% appear just once. Over 13% of the sample comes from the top ten. The antigens these receptors bind are not known. The sample here was cultured CD8+ T cells from PBMCs, taken from culture after CMV antigen stimulation. Source of these receptors: a human donor in good health (CMV status not recorded). Some clones in this sample may be carry-over from other donors' samples.

This clonotype was counted between two and nine times. The V gene is TRBV12-3 or TRBV12-4, the J gene TRBJ2-5; the D is unclear. The CDR3 length is 16 residues. Trimming stripped 2 bases from V and 4 bases from J, with 17 bases between. The CDR3 region has the DNA TGTGCCAGCAGTTTAATTGTACGGATCCCCGGAGAGACCCAGTACTTC. Its protein is CASSLIVRIPGETQYF.

The sample holds a few counts of this clonotype. The genes are TRBV27 and TRBJ2-5, with 9 nucleotides matching TRBD2. The CDR3 consists of 13 residues. Germline-derived CDR1 and CDR2 are MNHEY and SMNVEV (reference sequence). V lost 6 bases, J lost 2 bases, and 1 base stayed unmatched. The CDR3 DNA is TGTGCCAGCAGGGGACTAGCACAAGAGACCCAGTACTTC. It translates to CASRGLAQETQYF.

In regard to this clonotype: A junction end diverges from the germline sequence, so it may reflect a read error. This rearrangement joins TRBV7-7 to TRBJ2-2; D remains unclear. Germline CDR1 is SSHAT and CDR2 is FNYEAQ (reference sequence). The CDR3 length is 16 residues. The CDR3 bases are TGTGCTAGCAGCTTAGATGGGGATAGCTGGGACGGGGAGCTGTTTTTT. Protein sequence: CASSLDGDSWDGELFF.